The clone carrying this T cell receptor beta chain was seen a handful of times. What it binds is unknown. This record belongs to a study of T cell repertoires in cytomegalovirus infection. Study details: CMV epitopes used comprised recently identified HLA-C-restricted ones and well-studied HLA-B-restricted ones. Carrying CMV and the relevant HLA type showed in public TCR beta signatures.

Study-wide results and caveats: Cumulative public TCR beta family frequency identified carriers of CMV plus the relevant HLA. The ex vivo response was dominated by HLA-C-restricted CMV-specific TCR beta clonotypes.

The length of the CDR3 is 14 residues. V was trimmed by 0 bases and J by 5 bases, leaving 7 bases between them. Looked up from germline, CDR1 is SGHAT and CDR2 is FQNNGV. TCRdb processed the reads anew with MiXCR; each CDR3 protein has one entry. Among roughly 700,000 distinct CDR3 sequences, around 32% were seen once, and the ten largest hold about 20%. This chain links TRBV11-2 with TRBJ2-2; no reliable D call. Sequenced here: cultured PBMCs, sampled from culture after CMV antigen stimulation. The sequence came from a human donor in good health (CMV status not recorded). Some clones in this sample may be carry-over from other donors' samples. The CDR3 region has the DNA TGTGCCAGCAGCTTAGATCACGAGACCGGGGAGCTGTTTTTT. Translated, it gives CASSLDHETGELFF.